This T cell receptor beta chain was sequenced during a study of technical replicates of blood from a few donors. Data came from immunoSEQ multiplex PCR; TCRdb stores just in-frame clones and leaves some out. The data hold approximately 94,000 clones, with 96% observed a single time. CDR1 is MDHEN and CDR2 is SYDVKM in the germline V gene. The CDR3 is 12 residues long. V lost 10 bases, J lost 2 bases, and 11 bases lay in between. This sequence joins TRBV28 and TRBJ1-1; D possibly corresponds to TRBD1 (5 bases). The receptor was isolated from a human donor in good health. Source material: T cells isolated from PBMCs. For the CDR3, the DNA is TGTGCCACCCGGGACTACAACACTGAAGCTTTCTTT. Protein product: CATRDYNTEAFF.